A single sample is the source of the 23 T cell receptor beta chains below, sequenced in a study of T cells in Graves' hyperthyroidism and ophthalmopathy. Researchers amplified the TCR beta CDR3 regions from RNA transcripts. Initially, a first-round RT-PCR of the TCR CDR3 employed the HTBI primer set. TCRdb reprocessed the multiplex PCR reads with MiXCR, giving one entry per CDR3 protein. The repertoire consists of 250,000 to 300,000 distinct CDR3 sequences, with approximately 18% occurring once and the leading ten covering roughly 40%. The sample was blood. These receptors all stem from a man aged 45-65 years with Graves' ophthalmopathy.

The chain carries TRBV3-1 and TRBJ1-1; 11 bases are shared with TRBD1. CDR3 length equals 14 residues. The ends lost 4 bases at V and 6 bases at J; junction bases unmatched: 4. Germline V gives CDR1 LGHDT, CDR2 YNNKEL (reference sequence). In DNA form, the CDR3 reads TGTGCCAGCAGCCGGGGACAGGGGGTGGCTGAAGCTTTCTTT. This sequence encodes CASSRGQGVAEAFF.

This clonotype came up a few times. The rearrangement joins TRBV24-1 to TRBJ2-3; unclear D gene. Germline loops: CDR1 KGHDR, CDR2 SFDVKD. The CDR3 is made up of 16 amino acids. V lost 4 bases to trimming and J lost 1 base, with 14 bases between them. The chain's CDR3 is CATSDPNPSGTDTQYF. The CDR3 DNA follows: TGTGCCACCAGTGACCCTAACCCGAGTGGCACAGATACGCAGTATTTT.

This clonotype came up a few times. CDR3 nucleotides: TGTGCCAGCAGCTTAGAAGGTCAGGTTCGCCCCAAAGAGACCCAGTACTTC. Translation gives CASSLEGQVRPKETQYF. The V gene is TRBV7-2, the J gene TRBJ2-5; no definite D call. This CDR3 has 17 amino acids. V was shortened by 1 base and J by 3 bases, with 18 bases between the two germline ends. In germline, CDR1 is SGHTA, CDR2 FQGNSA.

This clonotype was recorded a few times. The chain combines TRBV18 with TRBJ2-1, with D maybe TRBD2 (5 bases). Germline CDR1 is KGHSH and CDR2 is LQKENI. The CDR3 length is 13 residues. With 8 bases removed from V and 0 bases from J, the gap between germline ends came to 8 bases. CDR3 sequence reads: CASGGSSYNEQFF. CDR3 nucleotides: TGTGCCAGCGGAGGTAGCTCCTACAATGAGCAGTTCTTC.

This clonotype was counted at least ten times. V is TRBV27 and J is TRBJ1-1; D is perhaps TRBD1 (5 bases). V was clipped by 6 bases and J by 5 bases, with 22 bases between them. Germline loops: CDR1 MNHEY, CDR2 SMNVEV (reference sequence). This CDR3 has 16 residues. The CDR3 protein is CASRQPPGNGSTEAFF. The CDR3 DNA sequence: TGTGCCAGCAGGCAACCCCCAGGGAATGGGTCGACTGAAGCTTTCTTT.

This clonotype appeared many times. The V and J genes are TRBV2 and TRBJ1-2, with a weak D call TRBD1 (6 bases). Trimming stripped 7 bases from V and 5 bases from J, with 17 bases between. Germline lookup yields CDR1 SNHLY and CDR2 FYNNEI. This CDR3 is 14 amino acids long. The CDR3 DNA follows: TGTGCCAGCATGGGGACACCCTCTAGATATGGCTACACCTTC. Residues: CASMGTPSRYGYTF.

V is TRBV2 and J is TRBJ1-1; D not resolved. The CDR3 is 15 amino acids. In germline, CDR1 is SNHLY, CDR2 FYNNEI. The ends were cut back, 10 bases at V and 0 bases at J, with 18 bases in the middle. CDR3 amino acids: CATQSTGFMNTEAFF. CDR3 DNA sequence: TGTGCCACTCAGAGTACCGGCTTCATGAACACTGAAGCTTTCTTT.

The chain carries TRBV20-1 and TRBJ2-7; 8 bases fit TRBD1. Germline V gives CDR1 DFQATT, CDR2 SNEGSKA (reference sequence). The CDR3 spans 14 residues. V shed 1 base and J 4 bases; nucleotides not matched to a gene: 6. CDR3 protein: CSARAPDRVYEQYF. The DNA of the CDR3 is TGCAGTGCTAGAGCTCCGGACAGGGTGTACGAGCAGTACTTC.

The V call is TRBV24-1, the J call TRBJ2-7, with D perhaps matching TRBD1 (6 bases). The V and J ends lost 7 bases and 5 bases respectively, with 17 bases between them. CDR3 size: 14 residues. Germline V gene lookup returns CDR1 KGHDR and CDR2 SFDVKD. The CDR3 sequence is CATSPRGTIHEQYF. CDR3 nucleotide sequence: TGTGCCACCAGCCCAAGGGGGACGATCCACGAGCAGTACTTC.

This clonotype appeared many times. The CDR3 coding sequence is TGTGCCAGCAGTTTTAGGTCTAGCGGGAGAAGGAATGAGCAGTTCTTC. It codes for CASSFRSSGRRNEQFF. The rearrangement joins TRBV28 to TRBJ2-1; TRBD2 agrees at 10 bases. Trimming at V came to 3 bases and at J to 7 bases, leaving 9 bases not matched to a gene. This CDR3 has 16 residues. Germline assignment: CDR1 MDHEN and CDR2 SYDVKM.

In its sample, this clonotype was seen many times. The V gene is TRBV7-8, the J gene TRBJ2-3; TRBD2 aligns across 10 bases. This CDR3 has 16 residues. V shed 6 bases, J shed 5 bases, and the junction held 11 bases outside the gene matches. Per the germline V gene, CDR1 is SGHVS and CDR2 is FQNEAQ. CDR3 sequence (DNA): TGTGCCAGCAGGTCCATAATAGCGGGAGGAGGAGATACGCAGTATTTT. Its protein product is CASRSIIAGGGDTQYF.

This clonotype was found a few times. The V and J genes are TRBV28 and TRBJ1-6; TRBD1 matches at 7 bases. This CDR3 is built from 16 residues. Losses at the gene ends were 1 base for V and 5 bases for J; bases not matched to a gene: 5. Germline-derived CDR1 and CDR2 are MDHEN and SYDVKM. The CDR3 DNA is TGTGCCAGCAGTTTATTCGCAGGGGGTAATAATTCACCCCTCCACTTT. As protein: CASSLFAGGNNSPLHF.

This clonotype was detected ten times or more. V gene TRBV30 combines with J gene TRBJ2-1; D is unresolved. V lost 4 bases, J lost 9 bases, and 10 bases lay in between. Germline V CDR1 and CDR2: GTSNPN, SVGIG (reference sequence). The CDR3 consists of 11 residues. CDR3 sequence (DNA): TGTGCCTGGAAGATCAGTGGTGAGCAGTTCTTC. Encoded protein: CAWKISGEQFF.

The CDR3 nucleotides are TGTGCCAGCAGCTTAGACCAGGGGGGGAACACCGGGGAGCTGTTTTTT. This gives the protein CASSLDQGGNTGELFF. The chain joins TRBV11-2 to TRBJ2-2; maybe TRBD1 (7 bases). V was cut by 0 bases and J by 1 base, with 9 bases left in between. Germline lookup yields CDR1 SGHAT and CDR2 FQNNGV. The CDR3 has 16 residues.

The sample holds a few counts of this clonotype. This chain links TRBV6-1 with TRBJ1-2; D unclear. This CDR3 is 12 amino acids long. Germline values: CDR1 MNHNS, CDR2 SASEGT. Trimming pared 8 bases from V and 3 bases from J, leaving 10 bases between. The CDR3 protein is CASYGQDYGYTF. The DNA for the CDR3 is TGTGCCAGCTACGGGCAGGACTATGGCTACACCTTC.

The chain links TRBV2 to TRBJ1-2, with 7 nucleotides matching TRBD1. Germline V gene data show CDR1 as SNHLY and CDR2 as FYNNEI. J was trimmed by 7 bases and V by 7 bases; bases with no gene match: 6. This CDR3 is built from 12 residues. CDR3 in amino acids: CASTVRQGGYTF. CDR3 nucleotide sequence: TGTGCCAGCACCGTAAGACAGGGTGGCTACACCTTC.

In its sample, this clonotype was seen many times. V gene TRBV3-1 combines with J gene TRBJ1-1, with D tentatively TRBD1 (5 bases). There are 14 residues in the CDR3. CDR1 LGHDT and CDR2 YNNKEL come from the germline V gene (reference sequence). Deletions cut 4 bases from V and 1 base from J, with 10 bases between. CDR3 amino acids: CASSPLGPNTEAFF. In nucleotides, the CDR3 is TGTGCCAGCAGCCCCCTGGGACCGAACACTGAAGCTTTCTTT.

Turning to this clonotype: Relative to the germline gene, one junction end is altered; a read error may explain this. The gene calls are TRBV6-2 or TRBV6-3 and TRBJ2-1; 8 nucleotides match TRBD2. The CDR3 loop spans 15 amino acids. Looked up from germline, CDR1 is MNHEY and CDR2 is SVGEGT. The CDR3 here is CVSKPSGSGYNEQFF. CDR3 in DNA: TGTGTCAGCAAACCCAGCGGGAGTGGCTACAATGAGCAGTTCTTC.

The chain recombines TRBV2 with TRBJ2-1, with 12 nucleotides matching TRBD2. J gave up 3 bases and V 2 bases, and 2 bases lay outside the gene matches. This CDR3 spans 16 amino acids. Germline CDR1 is SNHLY and CDR2 is FYNNEI. The CDR3 loop is CASSELAGGLYNEQFF. The CDR3, as DNA: TGTGCCAGCAGTGAACTAGCGGGAGGGCTCTACAATGAGCAGTTCTTC.

The table lists this clonotype with many counts. The V gene is TRBV20-1, the J gene TRBJ2-4; TRBD1 matches 7 bases. V was pared by 1 base and J by 3 bases, with 6 bases of the junction left unmatched. Germline CDR1 reads DFQATT; CDR2 reads SNEGSKA (reference sequence). CDR3 length: 15 residues. CDR3 protein: CSARVPGGSKNIQYF. In DNA form, the CDR3 reads TGCAGTGCTAGAGTACCAGGGGGAAGCAAAAACATTCAGTACTTC.

The sample holds many counts of this clonotype. The V gene is TRBV27, the J gene TRBJ2-3; the match to TRBD1 covers 12 bases. Germline-derived CDR1 and CDR2 are MNHEY and SMNVEV (reference sequence). There are 15 residues in the CDR3. J gave up 6 bases and V 10 bases, and 11 bases lay outside the gene matches. The CDR3 sequence: CATHPRDRGRDTQYF. The DNA of the CDR3 is TGTGCCACCCACCCCCGGGACAGGGGGCGTGATACGCAGTATTTT.

J is TRBJ1-4 and V is TRBV6-4; 10 nucleotides match TRBD1. The germline V gene encodes CDR1 MRHNA and CDR2 SNTAGT. The CDR3 contains 17 residues. V gave up 6 bases and J gave up 8 bases; unmatched junction bases: 15. In nucleotides, the CDR3 is TGTGCCAGCAGGCCCGAAAATTGGGACAGGGGACCAGAAAAACTGTTTTTT. Translating gives CASRPENWDRGPEKLFF.

The table lists this clonotype with a few counts. V and J are TRBV7-2 and TRBJ1-6, with D unresolved. Trimming stripped 1 base from V and 4 bases from J, with 5 bases between. The CDR3 spans 14 residues. Germline assignment: CDR1 SGHTA and CDR2 FQGNSA. In DNA form, the CDR3 reads TGTGCCAGCAGCTTAGGCCTTTATAATTCACCCCTCCACTTT. Its protein is CASSLGLYNSPLHF.